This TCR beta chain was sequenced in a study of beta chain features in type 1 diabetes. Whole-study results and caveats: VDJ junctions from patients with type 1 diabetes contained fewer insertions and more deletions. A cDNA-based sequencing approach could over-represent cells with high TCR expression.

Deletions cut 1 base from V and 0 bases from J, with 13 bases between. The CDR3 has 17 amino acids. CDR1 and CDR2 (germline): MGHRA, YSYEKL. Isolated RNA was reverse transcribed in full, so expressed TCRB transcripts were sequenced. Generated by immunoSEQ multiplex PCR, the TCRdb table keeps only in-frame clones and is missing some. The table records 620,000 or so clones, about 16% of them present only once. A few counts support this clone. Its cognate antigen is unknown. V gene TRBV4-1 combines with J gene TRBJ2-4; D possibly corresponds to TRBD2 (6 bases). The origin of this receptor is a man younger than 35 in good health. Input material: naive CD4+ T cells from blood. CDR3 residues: CASSQGPSALAKNIQYF. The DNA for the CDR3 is TGCGCCAGCAGCCAAGGGCCTAGCGCCTTAGCCAAAAACATTCAGTACTTC.